This T cell receptor beta chain stems from a study of patients and donors after allogeneic stem cell transplantation. TCRdb re-analysed the RT-PCR reads in MiXCR, keeping a single row per CDR3 protein. This sample has 160,000 or so distinct CDR3 sequences, with about a quarter found just once. In germline, CDR1 is SGHRS, CDR2 YFSETQ. V lost 4 bases and J lost 7, with 14 bases in between. The CDR3 is made up of 13 amino acids. Material: blood, either unsorted or a sorted T cell fraction (not recorded which). The gene calls are TRBV5-1 and TRBJ2-5; D is ambiguous. This TCR came from a human donor who was either an allogeneic HSCT recipient or a stem cell or donor lymphocyte infusion donor (not recorded which). It is not recorded whose cells these are; they may come from a transplant donor. CDR3 protein: CASSPRTAATQYF. The CDR3, as DNA: TGCGCCAGCAGCCCCCGGACGGCGGCGACCCAGTACTTC.